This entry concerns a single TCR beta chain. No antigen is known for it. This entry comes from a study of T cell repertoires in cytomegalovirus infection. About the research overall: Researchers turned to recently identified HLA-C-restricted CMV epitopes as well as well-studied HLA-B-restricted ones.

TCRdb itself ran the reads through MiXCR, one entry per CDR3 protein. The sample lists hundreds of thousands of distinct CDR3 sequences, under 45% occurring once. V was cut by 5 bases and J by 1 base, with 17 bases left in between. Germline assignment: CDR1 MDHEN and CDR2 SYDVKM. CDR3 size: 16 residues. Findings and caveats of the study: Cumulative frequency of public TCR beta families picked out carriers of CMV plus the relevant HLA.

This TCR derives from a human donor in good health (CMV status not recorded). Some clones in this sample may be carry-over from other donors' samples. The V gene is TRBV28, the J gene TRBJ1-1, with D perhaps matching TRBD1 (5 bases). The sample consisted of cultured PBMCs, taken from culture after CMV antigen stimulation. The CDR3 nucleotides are TGTGCCAGCAGTCGGGGGGACTTAACTGGGAACACTGAAGCTTTCTTT. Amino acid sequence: CASSRGDLTGNTEAFF.